This T cell receptor beta chain was identified in a study of CD8+ T cells in alopecia areata. The treatment: oral pan-JAK inhibitor, 5-10 mg twice daily. In its sample, this clone was seen a few times. This CDR3 has 12 amino acids. The V segment lost 8 bases and the J segment 12 bases; nucleotides outside the gene matches: 6. The V gene's germline CDR1 is SQVTM and CDR2 ANQGSEA. The authors extracted RNA and reverse transcribed it into cDNA as the sequencing template. The repertoire was sequenced with immunoSEQ multiplex PCR; TCRdb's copy has only in-frame clones and lacks some. The table records about 190,000 clones, roughly three fifths of them present only once.

This chain joins TRBV29-1 and TRBJ2-1, with 14 bases fitting TRBD2. Sequencing used CD4+ T cells sorted from blood, obtained at week 4, from a patient treated with tofacitinib. This sequence was found in a human donor with alopecia areata. CDR3 DNA sequence: TGCAGCCCGACTAGCGGGAGGGATGTGCAGTTCTTC. This translates into CSPTSGRDVQFF.